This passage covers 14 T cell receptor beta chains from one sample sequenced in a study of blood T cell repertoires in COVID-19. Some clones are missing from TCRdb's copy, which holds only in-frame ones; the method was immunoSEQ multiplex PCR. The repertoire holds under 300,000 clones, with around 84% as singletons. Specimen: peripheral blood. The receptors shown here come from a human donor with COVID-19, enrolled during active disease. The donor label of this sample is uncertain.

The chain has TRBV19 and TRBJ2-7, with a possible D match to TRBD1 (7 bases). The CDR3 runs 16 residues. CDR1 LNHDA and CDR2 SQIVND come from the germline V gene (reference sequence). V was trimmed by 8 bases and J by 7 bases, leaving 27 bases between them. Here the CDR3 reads CASQGGSGPPRGEQYF. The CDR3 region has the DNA TGTGCCAGTCAAGGGGGCTCAGGGCCCCCCCGGGGGGAGCAGTACTTC. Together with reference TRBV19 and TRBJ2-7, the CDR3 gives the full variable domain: DGGITQSPKYLFRKEGQNVTLSCEQNLNHDAMYWYRQDPGQGLRLIYYSQIVNDFQKGDIAEGYSVSREKKESFPLTVTSAQKNPTAFYLCASQGGSGPPRGEQYFGPGTRLTVT.

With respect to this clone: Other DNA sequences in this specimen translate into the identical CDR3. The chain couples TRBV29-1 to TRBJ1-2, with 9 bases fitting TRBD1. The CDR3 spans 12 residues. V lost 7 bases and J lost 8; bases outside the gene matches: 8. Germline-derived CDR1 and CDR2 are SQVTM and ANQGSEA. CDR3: CSGGGQGDGYTF. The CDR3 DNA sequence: TGCAGCGGCGGGGGACAGGGTGACGGCTACACCTTC.

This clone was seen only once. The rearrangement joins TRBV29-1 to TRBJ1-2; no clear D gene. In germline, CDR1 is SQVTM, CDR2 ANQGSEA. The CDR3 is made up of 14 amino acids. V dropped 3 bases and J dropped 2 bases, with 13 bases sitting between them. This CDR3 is CSVDFGLNNYGYTF. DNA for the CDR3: TGCAGCGTTGATTTTGGACTTAACAACTATGGCTACACCTTC.

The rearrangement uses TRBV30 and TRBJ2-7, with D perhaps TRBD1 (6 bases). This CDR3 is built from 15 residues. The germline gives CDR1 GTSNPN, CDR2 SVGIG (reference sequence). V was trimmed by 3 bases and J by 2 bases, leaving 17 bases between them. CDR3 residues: CAWRMDRAAPYEQYF. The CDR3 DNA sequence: TGTGCCTGGAGAATGGACAGAGCGGCGCCCTACGAGCAGTACTTC.

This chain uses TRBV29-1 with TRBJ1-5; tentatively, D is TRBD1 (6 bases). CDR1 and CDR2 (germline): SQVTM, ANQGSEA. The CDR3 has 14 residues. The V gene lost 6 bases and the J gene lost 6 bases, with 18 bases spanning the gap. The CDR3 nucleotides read TGCAGCGTCGCGACGGGGGGCGCAGGTCAGCCCCAGCATTTT. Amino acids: CSVATGGAGQPQHF.

The CDR3 sequence is CASSTGLAGAEQYF. CDR3 coding DNA: TGCGCCAGCAGCACGGGACTAGCGGGAGCCGAGCAGTACTTC. This chain joins TRBV5-1 and TRBJ2-7; 14 bases map to TRBD2. The CDR3 runs 14 residues. Per germline, CDR1 SGHRS and CDR2 YFSETQ. Losses at the gene ends were 4 bases for V and 6 bases for J; bases not matched to a gene: 3. Drawing the rest from reference TRBV5-1 and TRBJ2-7, the complete variable domain is KAGVTQTPRYLIKTRGQQVTLSCSPISGHRSVSWYQQTPGQGLQFLFEYFSETQRNKGNFPGRFSGRQFSNSRSEMNVSTLELGDSALYLCASSTGLAGAEQYFGPGTRLTVT.

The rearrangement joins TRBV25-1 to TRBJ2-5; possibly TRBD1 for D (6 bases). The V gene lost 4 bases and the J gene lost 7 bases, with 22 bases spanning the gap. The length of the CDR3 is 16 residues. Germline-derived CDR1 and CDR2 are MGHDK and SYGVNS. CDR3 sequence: CASSGLPDSTGPTQYF. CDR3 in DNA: TGTGCCAGCAGTGGCCTCCCGGACAGCACGGGTCCGACCCAGTACTTC.

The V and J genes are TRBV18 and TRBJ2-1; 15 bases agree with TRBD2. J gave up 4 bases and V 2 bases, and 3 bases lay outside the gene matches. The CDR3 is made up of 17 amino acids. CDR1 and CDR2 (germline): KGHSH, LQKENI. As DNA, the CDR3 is TGTGCCAGCTCACCAGCCGGGACTAGCGGGGGGTACAATGAGCAGTTCTTC. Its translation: CASSPAGTSGGYNEQFF.

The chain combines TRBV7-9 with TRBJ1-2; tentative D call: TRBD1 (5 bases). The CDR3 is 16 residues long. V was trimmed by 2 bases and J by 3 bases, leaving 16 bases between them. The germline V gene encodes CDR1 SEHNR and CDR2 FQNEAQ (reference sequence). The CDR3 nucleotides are TGTGCCAGCAGCTTATTCCCAAATGGGGGGTACTATGGCTACACCTTC. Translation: CASSLFPNGGYYGYTF.

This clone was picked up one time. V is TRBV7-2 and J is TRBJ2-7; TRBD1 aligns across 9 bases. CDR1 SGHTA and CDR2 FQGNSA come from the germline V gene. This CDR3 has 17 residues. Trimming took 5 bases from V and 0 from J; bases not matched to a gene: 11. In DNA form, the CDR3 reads TGTGCCAGCAGCCAAATTTTACCGGGACAGGGCTCCTACGAGCAGTACTTC. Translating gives CASSQILPGQGSYEQYF.

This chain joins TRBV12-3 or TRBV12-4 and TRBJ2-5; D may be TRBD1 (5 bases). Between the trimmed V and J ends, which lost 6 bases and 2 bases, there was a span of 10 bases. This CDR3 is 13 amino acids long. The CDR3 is CASRAGSQETQYF. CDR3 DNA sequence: TGTGCCAGCAGGGCAGGGTCGCAAGAGACCCAGTACTTC.

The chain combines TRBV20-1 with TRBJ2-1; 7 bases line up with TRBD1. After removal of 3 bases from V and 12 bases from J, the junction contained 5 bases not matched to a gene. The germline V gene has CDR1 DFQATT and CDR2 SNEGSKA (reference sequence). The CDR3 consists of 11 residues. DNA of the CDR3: TGCAGTGCTAGGACAGGGTTTGGGCAGTTCTTC. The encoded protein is CSARTGFGQFF.

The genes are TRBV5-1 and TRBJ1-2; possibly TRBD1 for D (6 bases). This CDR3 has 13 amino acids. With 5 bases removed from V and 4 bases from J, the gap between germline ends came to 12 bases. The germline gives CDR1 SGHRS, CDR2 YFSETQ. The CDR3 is CASRDPDSYGYTF. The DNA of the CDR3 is TGCGCCAGCAGGGACCCGGACAGCTATGGCTACACCTTC. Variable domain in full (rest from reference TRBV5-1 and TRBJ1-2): KAGVTQTPRYLIKTRGQQVTLSCSPISGHRSVSWYQQTPGQGLQFLFEYFSETQRNKGNFPGRFSGRQFSNSRSEMNVSTLELGDSALYLCASRDPDSYGYTFGSGTRLTVV.

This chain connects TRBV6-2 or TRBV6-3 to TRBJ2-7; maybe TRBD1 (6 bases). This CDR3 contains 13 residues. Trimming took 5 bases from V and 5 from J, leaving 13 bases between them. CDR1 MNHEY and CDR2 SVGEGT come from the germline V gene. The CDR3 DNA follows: TGTGCCAGCAGTCGACAGGCCAGGGACGAGCAGTACTTC. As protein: CASSRQARDEQYF.